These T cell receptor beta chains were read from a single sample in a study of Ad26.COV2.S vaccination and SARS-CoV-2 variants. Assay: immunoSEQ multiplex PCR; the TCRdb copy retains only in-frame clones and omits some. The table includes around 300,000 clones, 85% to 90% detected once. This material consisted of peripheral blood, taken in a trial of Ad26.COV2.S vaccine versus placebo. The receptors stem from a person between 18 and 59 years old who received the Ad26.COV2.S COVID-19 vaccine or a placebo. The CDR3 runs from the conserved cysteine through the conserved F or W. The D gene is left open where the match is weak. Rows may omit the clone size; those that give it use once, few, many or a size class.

TGTGCCATCAGTGACAACAGTGAAAAACTGTTTTTT CAISDNSEKLFF . TRBJ1-4 TRBV10-3 once
TGTGCCAGCAGCCGTGGGGGCCTTGGGCGGGAAAAACTGTTTTTT CASSRGGLGREKLFF . TRBJ1-4 TRBV7-9 .
TGTGCCAGCAGCCGTAGCTTGGGGTTCCTCTATGAGCAGTTCTTC CASSRSLGFLYEQFF . TRBJ2-1 TRBV7-2 .
TGTGCCAGCAGCTTTTGGGCGGGGGGGCCTGCAGATACGCAGTATTTT CASSFWAGGPADTQYF TRBD2 TRBJ2-3 TRBV11-2 .
TGTGCCAGCAGCTCCGAAGGCACCCCCATCCTTTCGAAGCAGTTCTTC CASSSEGTPILSKQFF . TRBJ2-1 TRBV5-4 .
TGTGCCAGCAGCTTAGTCCGGGGAGGCTCCTACAATGAGCAGTTCTTC CASSLVRGGSYNEQFF . TRBJ2-1 TRBV7-6 .
TGTGCCAGCAGCTTCGCGGGTGTCGATGAAGCTTTCTTT CASSFAGVDEAFF . TRBJ1-1 TRBV5-5 .
TGTGCCCGGACAGGGGACCGTCGGGTCGTGCTCCTCCACTTT CARTGDRRVVLLHF TRBD1 TRBJ1-6 TRBV25-1 .
TGCGCCAGCAGCCAAGTGACAGGGACTCATGAGCAGTTCTTC CASSQVTGTHEQFF . TRBJ2-1 TRBV4-3 .
TGTGCCAGTAGTATACAGGGAGATCAGCCCCAGCATTTT CASSIQGDQPQHF . TRBJ1-5 TRBV19 once
TGCGCCAGCAGCCAGCGATTTAGGGATCAGCCCCAGCATTTT CASSQRFRDQPQHF . TRBJ1-5 TRBV4-1 few
TGTGCCAGCAGTTTATCTGGGGGGGCTGGAAACACCATATATTTT CASSLSGGAGNTIYF . TRBJ1-3 TRBV27 few
TGTGCCAGCTCTCCCGGGGACCACGGGGCCCAGCATTTT CASSPGDHGAQHF . TRBJ1-5 TRBV9 .
TGTGCCGGCAGTCTTTTGAACACTGAAGCTTTCTTT CAGSLLNTEAFF . TRBJ1-1 TRBV6-5 .
TGCGCCAGCAGCCCCGGACAGGGCCTCAATGAAAAACTGTTTTTT CASSPGQGLNEKLFF TRBD1 TRBJ1-4 TRBV4-1 .
TGTGCCAGCAGCCAATTTTCTCGGACGGCTGGAAACACCATATATTTT CASSQFSRTAGNTIYF . TRBJ1-3 TRBV3-1/TRBV3-2 .
TGCGCCAGCAGCTTGGAGTCTAGCGGGAGCCTGGGGGATACGCAGTATTTT CASSLESSGSLGDTQYF TRBD2 TRBJ2-3 TRBV5-1 .
TGCGCCAGCAGCTTGGGAGTAGCGGGAGAGTTCTTC CASSLGVAGEFF TRBD2 TRBJ2-1 TRBV5-1 once
TGTGCTAGTGCCCTTACAGGGGATCCTAATGAAAAACTGTTTTTT CASALTGDPNEKLFF TRBD1 TRBJ1-4 TRBV12-5 once
TGTGCCAGCAGTTTGGGCTCTGAAGCTTTCTTT CASSLGSEAFF . TRBJ1-1 TRBV12-3/TRBV12-4 .
TGCGCCAGCAGCTTGTGGAGGGAGAGGGGGGATACGCAGTATTTT CASSLWRERGDTQYF . TRBJ2-3 TRBV5-1 .
TGTGCCAGCAGCTCCCTTGGACAGAACACTGAAGCTTTCTTT CASSSLGQNTEAFF . TRBJ1-1 TRBV3-1/TRBV3-2 .
TGTGCCTGGAGTGCACTCTCCTCCTACAATGAGCAGTTCTTC CAWSALSSYNEQFF . TRBJ2-1 TRBV30 .
TGTGCCACCAGCAGAGGGGACGGGAACTATGGCTACACCTTC CATSRGDGNYGYTF . TRBJ1-2 TRBV15 .
TGCGCCAGCACGGGACAGAGAGTTGCTTATGGCTACACCTTC CASTGQRVAYGYTF TRBD1 TRBJ1-2 TRBV10-2 .
TGTGCCAGCAGTTTATACCTCGTGGCAGGGGAGAACACCGGGGAGCTGTTTTTT CASSLYLVAGENTGELFF . TRBJ2-2 TRBV28 .
TGCGCCAGCAGCCACCACACCGCCGATCTAGGGAATGAGCAGTTCTTC CASSHHTADLGNEQFF . TRBJ2-1 TRBV4-1 .
TGTGCCAGCAGCTTAGCGGAGGGGCGAAACACCATATATTTT CASSLAEGRNTIYF . TRBJ1-3 TRBV7-9 .
TGCGCCAGCAGCCAGCCCGCAGGGGGCAGCAATCAGCCCCAGCATTTT CASSQPAGGSNQPQHF TRBD1 TRBJ1-5 TRBV4-1 .
TGTGCCAGCAGCGCGACAGTTAGCCTTTACAATGAGCAGTTCTTC CASSATVSLYNEQFF . TRBJ2-1 TRBV7-9 .
TGTGCCAGCACGCTGCGGACAGATACGCAGTATTTT CASTLRTDTQYF . TRBJ2-3 TRBV12-3/TRBV12-4 .
TGTGCCAGCAGCTTGCGATTCCCCTCCCGGGACATCTACTACGAGCAGTACTTC CASSLRFPSRDIYYEQYF . TRBJ2-7 TRBV5-6 .
TGTGCCAGCAGTTCACAGTCCTCTGGGGCCAACGTCCTGACTTTC CASSSQSSGANVLTF . TRBJ2-6 TRBV28 .
TGTGCCAGTAGTATCCTCTATCTAGGCGGGGCTAGCGGCCATGAGCAGTTCTTC CASSILYLGGASGHEQFF TRBD2 TRBJ2-1 TRBV19 .
TGTGCCAGCAGTGCCTGGGACCCGGCGAAACCCCTCCACTTT CASSAWDPAKPLHF . TRBJ1-6 TRBV25-1 .
TGTGCCAGCACCCGACCCGTCATCCAGGCGGGGGAGCAGTACTTC CASTRPVIQAGEQYF . TRBJ2-7 TRBV2 few
TGTGCCAGCAGCGTGACTAGCATAAGCTCTGGGGCCAACGTCCTGACTTTC CASSVTSISSGANVLTF TRBD2 TRBJ2-6 TRBV9 .
TGTGCCAGCTCATTCCGCCTATTCGACGGGGAGACCCAGTACTTC CASSFRLFDGETQYF . TRBJ2-5 TRBV18 .
TGTGCCAGCAGCTTAGGGCTCATTTTGACAGGTTCGAGCACTGAAGCTTTCTTT CASSLGLILTGSSTEAFF . TRBJ1-1 TRBV11-2 once
TGCGCCAGCAGCCGGGAGGGACCTGACTACAATGAGCAGTTCTTC CASSREGPDYNEQFF TRBD2 TRBJ2-1 TRBV5-1 .
TGTGCCAGCAGCTTGGGACAGGGAGGCCCCTACGAGCAGTACTTC CASSLGQGGPYEQYF . TRBJ2-7 TRBV5-5 .
TGTGCCTGGAGTGTACGAGATCTTGGAAACACCATATATTTT CAWSVRDLGNTIYF . TRBJ1-3 TRBV30 .
TGTGCCAGCAGTTTAAGTCCGGGGAACACCATATATTTT CASSLSPGNTIYF . TRBJ1-3 TRBV12-3/TRBV12-4 .
TGTGCCAGCAGCCCACCTCAGGGGCACATGAACACTGAAGCTTTCTTT CASSPPQGHMNTEAFF . TRBJ1-1 TRBV5-6 .
TGTGCCATCAGTGAGAGACAGGGAGAGACCCAGTACTTC CAISERQGETQYF TRBD1 TRBJ2-5 TRBV10-3 .
TGTGCCAGCAGACGGGGTGGAACTGAAGCTTTCTTT CASRRGGTEAFF . TRBJ1-1 TRBV12-3/TRBV12-4 .
TGTGCCAGCAGCTCATCCGGGACAGACACTTACGAGCAGTACTTC CASSSSGTDTYEQYF TRBD1 TRBJ2-7 TRBV9 .
TGTGCCAGCAGCTATCGGAGCGGAACCAGCACAGATACGCAGTATTTT CASSYRSGTSTDTQYF . TRBJ2-3 TRBV5-6 .
TGTGCTAGTGCTGGCGGAGGGCCCATCAATGAGCAGTTCTTC CASAGGGPINEQFF . TRBJ2-1 TRBV12-5 few
TGTGCCAGCGTACGTAGGGAGAGCGCCTACAATGAGCAGTTCTTC CASVRRESAYNEQFF . TRBJ2-1 TRBV5-4 many
TGTGCCAGCAGTTTTCGCCACAGCCCCGGGGAGCTGTTTTTT CASSFRHSPGELFF . TRBJ2-2 TRBV27 once
TGTGCCATCAGCCCAAGGGGGGCTGAAGCTTTCTTT CAISPRGAEAFF . TRBJ1-1 TRBV10-3 few
TGCGCCAGCAGCTTGGAAGTAGCGGAGCTCACAGATACGCAGTATTTT CASSLEVAELTDTQYF . TRBJ2-3 TRBV5-1 .